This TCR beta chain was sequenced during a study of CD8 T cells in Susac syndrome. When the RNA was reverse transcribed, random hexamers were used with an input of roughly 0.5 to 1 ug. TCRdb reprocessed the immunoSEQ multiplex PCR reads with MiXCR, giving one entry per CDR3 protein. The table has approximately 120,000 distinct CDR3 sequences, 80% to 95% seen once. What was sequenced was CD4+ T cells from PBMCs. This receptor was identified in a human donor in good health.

CDR3 DNA: TGCAGTGCTAGGACGGACAGCATGCACTATGGCTACACCTTC. Protein product: CSARTDSMHYGYTF. V and J are TRBV20-1 and TRBJ1-2, with D perhaps matching TRBD1 (6 bases). Germline values: CDR1 DFQATT, CDR2 SNEGSKA (reference sequence). The V gene lost 3 bases and the J gene lost 3 bases, with 14 bases spanning the gap. This CDR3 has 14 residues.